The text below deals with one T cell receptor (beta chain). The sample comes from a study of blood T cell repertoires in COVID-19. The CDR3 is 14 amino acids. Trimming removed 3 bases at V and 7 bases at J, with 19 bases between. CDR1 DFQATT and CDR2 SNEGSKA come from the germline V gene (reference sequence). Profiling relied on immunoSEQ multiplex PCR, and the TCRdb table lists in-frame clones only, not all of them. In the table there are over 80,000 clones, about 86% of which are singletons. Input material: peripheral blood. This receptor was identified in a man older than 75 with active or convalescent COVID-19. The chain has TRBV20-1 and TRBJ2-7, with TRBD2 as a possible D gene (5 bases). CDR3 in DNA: TGCAGTGCTAGTTCTAGGAGGCGGAGGTGGGAGCAGTACTTC. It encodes CSASSRRRRWEQYF.